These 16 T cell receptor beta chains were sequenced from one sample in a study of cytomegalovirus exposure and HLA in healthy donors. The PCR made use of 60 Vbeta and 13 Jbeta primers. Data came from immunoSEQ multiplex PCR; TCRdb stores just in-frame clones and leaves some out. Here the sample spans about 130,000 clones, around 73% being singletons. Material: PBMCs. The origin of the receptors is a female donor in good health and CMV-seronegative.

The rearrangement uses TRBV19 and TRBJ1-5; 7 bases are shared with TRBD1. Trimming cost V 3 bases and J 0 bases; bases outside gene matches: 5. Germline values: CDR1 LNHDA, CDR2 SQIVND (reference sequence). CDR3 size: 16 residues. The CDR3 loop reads CASSMGQPNSNQPQHF. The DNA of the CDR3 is TGTGCCAGTAGTATGGGACAGCCGAATAGCAATCAGCCCCAGCATTTT.

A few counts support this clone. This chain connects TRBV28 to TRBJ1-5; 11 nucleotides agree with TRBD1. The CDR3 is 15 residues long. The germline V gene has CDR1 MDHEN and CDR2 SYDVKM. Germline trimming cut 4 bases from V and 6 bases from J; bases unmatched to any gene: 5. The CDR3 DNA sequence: TGTGCCAGCAGTTCCCTCGGGACAGGGGGTCAGCCCCAGCATTTT. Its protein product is CASSSLGTGGQPQHF. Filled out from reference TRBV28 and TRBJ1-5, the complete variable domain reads DVKVTQSSRYLVKRTGEKVFLECVQDMDHENMFWYRQDPGLGLRLIYFSYDVKMKEKGDIPEGYSVSREKKERFSLILESASTNQTSMYLCASSSLGTGGQPQHFGDGTRLSIL.

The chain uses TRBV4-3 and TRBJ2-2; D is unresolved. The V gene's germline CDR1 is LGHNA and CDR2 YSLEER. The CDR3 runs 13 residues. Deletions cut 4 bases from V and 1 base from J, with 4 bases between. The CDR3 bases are TGCGCCAGCAGCCCCCTGAACACCGGGGAGCTGTTTTTT. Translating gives CASSPLNTGELFF.

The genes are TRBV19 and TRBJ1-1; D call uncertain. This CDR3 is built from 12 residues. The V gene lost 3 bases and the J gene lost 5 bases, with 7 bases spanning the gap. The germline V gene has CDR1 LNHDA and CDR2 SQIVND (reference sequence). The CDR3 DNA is TGTGCCAGTAGTATTTCCAGAACTGAAGCTTTCTTT. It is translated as CASSISRTEAFF.

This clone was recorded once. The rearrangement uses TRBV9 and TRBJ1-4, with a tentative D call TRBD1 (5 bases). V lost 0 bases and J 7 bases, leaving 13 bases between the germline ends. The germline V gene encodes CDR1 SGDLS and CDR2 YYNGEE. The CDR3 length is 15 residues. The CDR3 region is CASSVGAGLSEKLFF. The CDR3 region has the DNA TGTGCCAGCAGCGTAGGTGCAGGGTTAAGTGAAAAACTGTTTTTT.

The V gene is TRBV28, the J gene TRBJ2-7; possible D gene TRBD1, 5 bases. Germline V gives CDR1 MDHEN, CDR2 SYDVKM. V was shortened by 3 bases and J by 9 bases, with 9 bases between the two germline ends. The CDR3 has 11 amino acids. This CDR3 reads CASSFAQGQYF. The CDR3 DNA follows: TGTGCCAGCAGTTTCGCCCAGGGGCAGTACTTC.

As DNA, the CDR3 is TGCGCCAGCAGCCAAGATGTCGGTCCAAACACCGGGGAGCTGTTTTTT. Amino acids: CASSQDVGPNTGELFF. This rearrangement joins TRBV4-3 to TRBJ2-2; D is unresolved. V was pared by 0 bases and J by 2 bases, with 10 bases between. There are 16 residues in the CDR3. Per the germline V gene, CDR1 is LGHNA and CDR2 is YSLEER.

CDR3 coding DNA: TGCGCCAGCAGTCAAGGGGGGGGAATAATTATGAACACTGAAGCTTTCTTT. The encoded protein is CASSQGGGIIMNTEAFF. The V and J genes are TRBV23-1 and TRBJ1-1, with D possibly TRBD1 on 5 matching bases. TRBV23-1 falls under the ORF class, with uncertain function. The CDR3 contains 17 residues. V dropped 2 bases and J dropped 0 bases, with 16 bases sitting between them.

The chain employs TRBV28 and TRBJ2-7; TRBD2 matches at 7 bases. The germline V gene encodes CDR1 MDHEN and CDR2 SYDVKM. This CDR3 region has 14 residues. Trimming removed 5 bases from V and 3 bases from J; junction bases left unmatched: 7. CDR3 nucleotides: TGTGCCAGCAGTCCGCTAGCGGAGTACTACGAGCAGTACTTC. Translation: CASSPLAEYYEQYF.

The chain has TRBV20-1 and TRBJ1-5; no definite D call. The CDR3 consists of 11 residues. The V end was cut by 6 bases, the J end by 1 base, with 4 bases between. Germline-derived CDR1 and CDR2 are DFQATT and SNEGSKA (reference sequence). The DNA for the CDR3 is TGCAGTGCGGGCAGCAATCAGCCCCAGCATTTT. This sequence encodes CSAGSNQPQHF.

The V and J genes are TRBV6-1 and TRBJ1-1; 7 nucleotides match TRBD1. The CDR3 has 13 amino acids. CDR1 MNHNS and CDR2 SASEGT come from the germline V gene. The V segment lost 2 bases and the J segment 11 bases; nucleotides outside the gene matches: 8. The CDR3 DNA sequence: TGTGCCAGCAGTGAATACAGGGGTAGGGGGGCTTTCTTT. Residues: CASSEYRGRGAFF.

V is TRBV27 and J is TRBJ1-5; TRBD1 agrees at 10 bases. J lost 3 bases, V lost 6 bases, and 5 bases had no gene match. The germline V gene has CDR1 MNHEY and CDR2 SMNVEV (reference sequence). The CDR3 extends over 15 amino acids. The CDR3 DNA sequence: TGTGCCAGCAGCTTCGGGACAGGGGTCAATCAGCCCCAGCATTTT. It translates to CASSFGTGVNQPQHF.

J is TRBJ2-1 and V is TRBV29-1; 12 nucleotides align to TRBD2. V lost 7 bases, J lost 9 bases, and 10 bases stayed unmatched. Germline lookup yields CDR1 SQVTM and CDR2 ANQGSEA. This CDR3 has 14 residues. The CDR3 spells CSGGLAGGQGEQFF. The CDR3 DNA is TGCAGCGGGGGACTAGCGGGTGGACAGGGTGAGCAGTTCTTC.

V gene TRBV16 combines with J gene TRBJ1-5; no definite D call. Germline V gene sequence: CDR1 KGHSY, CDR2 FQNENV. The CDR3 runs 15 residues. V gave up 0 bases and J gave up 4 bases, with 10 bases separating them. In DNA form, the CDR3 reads TGTGCCAGCAGCCAATCAGTAGACACTAATCAGCCCCAGCATTTT. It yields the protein CASSQSVDTNQPQHF.

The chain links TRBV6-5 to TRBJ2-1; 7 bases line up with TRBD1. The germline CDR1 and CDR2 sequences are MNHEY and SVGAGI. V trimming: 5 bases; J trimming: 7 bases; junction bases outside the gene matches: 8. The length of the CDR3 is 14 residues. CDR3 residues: CASSLPGQQNEQFF. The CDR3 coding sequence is TGTGCCAGCAGTCTACCGGGACAGCAAAATGAGCAGTTCTTC.

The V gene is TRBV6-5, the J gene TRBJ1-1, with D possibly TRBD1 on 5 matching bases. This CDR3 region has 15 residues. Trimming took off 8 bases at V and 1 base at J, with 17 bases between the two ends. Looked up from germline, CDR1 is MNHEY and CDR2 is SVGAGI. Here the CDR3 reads CASSKFGGGNTEAFF. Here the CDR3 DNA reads TGTGCCAGCTCTAAGTTTGGGGGAGGGAACACTGAAGCTTTCTTT.